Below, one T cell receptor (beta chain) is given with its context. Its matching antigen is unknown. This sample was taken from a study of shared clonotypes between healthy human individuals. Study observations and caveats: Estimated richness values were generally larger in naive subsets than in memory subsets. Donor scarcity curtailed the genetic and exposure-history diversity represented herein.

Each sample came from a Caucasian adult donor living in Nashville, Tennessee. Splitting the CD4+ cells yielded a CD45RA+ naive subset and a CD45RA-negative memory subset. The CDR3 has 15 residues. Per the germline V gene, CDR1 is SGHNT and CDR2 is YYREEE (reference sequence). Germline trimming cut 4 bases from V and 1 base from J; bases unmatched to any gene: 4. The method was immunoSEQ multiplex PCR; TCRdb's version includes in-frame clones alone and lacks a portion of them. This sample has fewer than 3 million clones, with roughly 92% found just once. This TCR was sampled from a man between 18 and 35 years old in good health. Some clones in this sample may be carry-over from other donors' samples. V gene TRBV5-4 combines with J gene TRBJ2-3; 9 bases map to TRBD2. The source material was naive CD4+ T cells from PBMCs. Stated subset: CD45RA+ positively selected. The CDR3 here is CASSTRTSGTDTQYF. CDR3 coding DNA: TGTGCCAGCAGCACACGGACTAGCGGCACAGATACGCAGTATTTT.